A single T cell receptor (beta chain) is shown here with its context. This record comes from a study of cytomegalovirus exposure and HLA in healthy donors. The CDR3 is made up of 14 amino acids. V dropped 5 bases and J dropped 7; count of bases not matched to a gene: 10. Germline loops: CDR1 LNHDA, CDR2 SQIVND (reference sequence). PCR employed 60 Vbeta and 13 Jbeta primers. The assay was immunoSEQ multiplex PCR, and TCRdb's table has in-frame clones only and misses some. The sample gives approximately 100,000 clones, roughly 70% of which show up once; approximately 11% is in the top ten. The rearrangement joins TRBV19 to TRBJ1-1; TRBD1 matches 7 bases. Sequencing used PBMCs. The TCR was taken from a man aged 40-49 years in good health and CMV-seropositive. The CDR3 sequence: CASSLLGTDSEAFF. The CDR3 DNA sequence: TGTGCCAGTAGTCTCCTCGGGACAGACAGTGAAGCTTTCTTT.